Listed here are 20 T cell receptor beta chains from one sample, sequenced in a study of cytomegalovirus exposure and HLA in healthy donors. The study ran its PCR with 60 Vbeta and 13 Jbeta primers. The repertoire was sequenced with immunoSEQ multiplex PCR; TCRdb's copy has only in-frame clones and lacks some. This sample has approximately 190,000 clones, with around 87% found just once. Sequencing input: PBMCs. Receptors were obtained from a boy younger than 10 in good health and CMV-seronegative.

The CDR3 here is CASDNLRDRGQSGNTIYF. The CDR3 coding sequence is TGTGCCAGTGATAACTTGCGGGACAGGGGACAATCTGGAAACACCATATATTTT. The chain couples TRBV2 to TRBJ1-3; TRBD1 aligns across 10 bases. The germline gives CDR1 SNHLY, CDR2 FYNNEI. V trimming: 9 bases; J trimming: 1 base; junction bases outside the gene matches: 15. The CDR3 covers 18 residues.

The chain carries TRBV30 and TRBJ2-7; possible D gene TRBD1, 6 bases. This CDR3 contains 13 residues. CDR1 GTSNPN and CDR2 SVGIG come from the germline V gene (reference sequence). The DNA for the CDR3 is TGTGCTTACAAGAACAGGGCCACCTACGAGCAGTACTTC. This translates into CAYKNRATYEQYF.

The chain employs TRBV6-5 and TRBJ1-5, with 8 positions matching TRBD1. The CDR3 covers 13 residues. V lost 7 bases, J lost 6 bases, and 5 bases stayed unmatched. CDR1 and CDR2 (germline): MNHEY, SVGAGI. The CDR3 DNA reads as TGTGCCAGCAACGGACAGGGTGGTCAGCCCCAGCATTTT. Its translation is CASNGQGGQPQHF.

The V and J genes are TRBV19 and TRBJ2-1, with D possibly being TRBD2 (6 bases). Trimming removed 4 bases at V and 3 bases at J, with 10 bases between. Germline V CDR1 and CDR2: LNHDA, SQIVND (reference sequence). The CDR3 contains 14 residues. CDR3 sequence: CASSNRTIYNEQFF. The CDR3 nucleotides read TGTGCCAGTAGTAATAGGACTATCTACAATGAGCAGTTCTTC.

V gene TRBV9 combines with J gene TRBJ2-2, with TRBD2 as a possible D gene (6 bases). This CDR3 has 16 residues. Trimming removed 1 base at V and 6 bases at J, with 16 bases between. The V gene's germline CDR1 is SGDLS and CDR2 YYNGEE. CDR3 sequence: CASSVLTGVSAGELFF. CDR3 coding DNA: TGTGCCAGCAGCGTATTAACGGGGGTAAGCGCCGGGGAGCTGTTTTTT.

The chain joins TRBV7-8 to TRBJ2-3; a possible D gene is TRBD2 (5 bases). Germline CDR1 SGHVS, CDR2 FQNEAQ. The V end lost 1 base, the J end lost 3 bases, and 5 bases lay between the germline ends. The CDR3 is 13 amino acids. The CDR3 DNA sequence: TGTGCCAGCAGCTTAGGCGGGACAGATACGCAGTATTTT. Residues: CASSLGGTDTQYF.

This chain uses TRBV14 with TRBJ2-5; 10 nucleotides match TRBD2. V gave up 0 bases and J gave up 4 bases; unmatched junction bases: 2. CDR1 is SGHDN, CDR2 FVKESK, per germline. CDR3 length: 15 residues. For the CDR3, the DNA is TGTGCCAGCAGCCAAGACCGACTAGCGGGAGAGACCCAGTACTTC. Translated: CASSQDRLAGETQYF.

This clone occurred a few times. The chain carries TRBV6-5 and TRBJ1-5, with 7 bases that match TRBD1. Trimming took 6 bases from V and 11 from J; bases not matched to a gene: 16. This CDR3 is 15 amino acids long. Germline-derived CDR1 and CDR2 are MNHEY and SVGAGI. The CDR3, as DNA: TGTGCCAGCAGAGACCAGGGGGATGGCGGAGTAGCCCAGCATTTT. Its protein is CASRDQGDGGVAQHF.

The chain employs TRBV5-5 and TRBJ2-5; no definite D call. The CDR3 is made up of 13 amino acids. V shed 4 bases and J shed 2 bases, with 9 bases lying between them. Per the germline V gene, CDR1 is SGHKS and CDR2 is YYEKEE (reference sequence). The CDR3 protein is CASSQARQETQYF. The CDR3 DNA is TGTGCCAGCAGCCAAGCCAGGCAAGAGACCCAGTACTTC.

This clone was counted once. This sequence joins TRBV5-1 and TRBJ2-2, with TRBD2 matching 9 bases. Per germline, CDR1 SGHRS and CDR2 YFSETQ. The ends lost 2 bases at V and 6 bases at J; junction bases unmatched: 5. The CDR3 extends over 15 amino acids. As DNA, the CDR3 is TGCGCCAGCAGCTTACCCCGCGGGGGGGCCGGGGAGCTGTTTTTT. This sequence encodes CASSLPRGGAGELFF.

This chain uses TRBV4-1 with TRBJ2-6; D is possibly TRBD2 (6 bases). The CDR3 contains 18 residues. Germline CDR1 is MGHRA and CDR2 is YSYEKL. Trimming left V 0 bases short and J 1 base short, with 13 bases between. CDR3 in DNA: TGCGCCAGCAGCCAAGATGGCTTGGGGGGTTCTGGGGCCAACGTCCTGACTTTC. It translates to CASSQDGLGGSGANVLTF.

This sequence joins TRBV10-2 and TRBJ2-5; D is possibly TRBD2 (5 bases). V was cut by 7 bases and J by 4 bases, with 7 bases left in between. Germline lookup yields CDR1 WSHSY and CDR2 SAAADI. This CDR3 spans 11 amino acids. This CDR3 is CASMRAETQYF. The CDR3 DNA is TGCGCCAGCATGAGGGCAGAGACCCAGTACTTC.

This rearrangement joins TRBV5-1 to TRBJ2-7, with TRBD2 matching over 7 bases. Losses at the gene ends were 0 bases for V and 4 bases for J; bases not matched to a gene: 4. Germline V gene sequence: CDR1 SGHRS, CDR2 YFSETQ. This CDR3 region has 14 residues. This CDR3 reads CASSLVAGEYEQYF. The CDR3 DNA reads TGCGCCAGCAGCTTGGTTGCGGGGGAGTACGAGCAGTACTTC. Together with reference TRBV5-1 and TRBJ2-7, the CDR3 gives the full variable domain: KAGVTQTPRYLIKTRGQQVTLSCSPISGHRSVSWYQQTPGQGLQFLFEYFSETQRNKGNFPGRFSGRQFSNSRSEMNVSTLELGDSALYLCASSLVAGEYEQYFGPGTRLTVT.

J is TRBJ2-2 and V is TRBV9; the D gene is possibly TRBD1 (5 bases). The V end lost 0 bases, the J end lost 7 bases, and 10 bases lay between the germline ends. This CDR3 spans 14 amino acids. CDR1 and CDR2 from the germline V gene are SGDLS and YYNGEE. In DNA, the CDR3 is TGTGCCAGCAGCGTAGCAGGGTCGGGCGGGGAGCTGTTTTTT. Translated: CASSVAGSGGELFF.

The chain has TRBV27 and TRBJ1-2, with D possibly matching TRBD1 (6 bases). Trimming stripped 6 bases from V and 3 bases from J, with 14 bases between. This CDR3 comprises 14 residues. Germline values: CDR1 MNHEY, CDR2 SMNVEV (reference sequence). This CDR3 reads CASRGAGSDYGYTF. The CDR3 DNA reads as TGTGCCAGCAGGGGGGCAGGGTCGGACTATGGCTACACCTTC.

The chain has TRBV25-1 and TRBJ2-7; 8 positions agree with TRBD2. CDR3 length: 15 amino acids. V lost 0 bases to trimming and J lost 0 bases; unmatched junction nucleotides: 1. Germline-derived CDR1 and CDR2 are MGHDK and SYGVNS. CDR3: CASSEYTSGSYEQYF. The DNA of the CDR3 is TGTGCCAGCAGTGAATATACTAGCGGCTCCTACGAGCAGTACTTC.

CDR3 residues: CASSIEDRTYNEQFF. In DNA form, the CDR3 reads TGTGCCAGTAGTATAGAAGACAGAACCTACAATGAGCAGTTCTTC. V gene TRBV19 combines with J gene TRBJ2-1; D is possibly TRBD1 (5 bases). V lost 0 bases and J lost 2, with 8 bases in between. Germline V gene sequence: CDR1 LNHDA, CDR2 SQIVND (reference sequence). The CDR3 covers 15 residues.

In this sample, this clone turned up once. This chain links TRBV19 with TRBJ1-2, with a weak D call TRBD1 (6 bases). V was trimmed by 3 bases and J by 4 bases, leaving 9 bases between them. This CDR3 has 13 amino acids. CDR1 is LNHDA, CDR2 SQIVND, per germline (reference sequence). This CDR3 reads CASSIRDTYGYTF. The CDR3 nucleotides are TGTGCCAGTAGTATCCGGGACACCTATGGCTACACCTTC.

The chain joins TRBV9 to TRBJ2-3, with unresolved D. Looked up from germline, CDR1 is SGDLS and CDR2 is YYNGEE. The length of the CDR3 is 14 residues. Trimming stripped 0 bases from V and 0 bases from J, with 5 bases between. CDR3 nucleotides: TGTGCCAGCAGCGTAGACGCGAGCACAGATACGCAGTATTTT. Its translation is CASSVDASTDTQYF. The complete variable domain, with remaining parts taken from reference TRBV9 and TRBJ2-3, reads DSGVTQTPKHLITATGQRVTLRCSPRSGDLSVYWYQQSLDQGLQFLIQYYNGEERAKGNILERFSAQQFPDLHSELNLSSLELGDSALYFCASSVDASTDTQYFGPGTRLTVL.

This clone was recorded only once. J is TRBJ1-2 and V is TRBV5-1; no firm D call. Per the germline V gene, CDR1 is SGHRS and CDR2 is YFSETQ. The length of the CDR3 is 15 residues. Trimming took 3 bases from V and 5 from J, leaving 17 bases between them. The CDR3 DNA reads TGCGCCAGCAGCTCCGGAGTGGCCGACCTTTATGGCTACACCTTC. Protein product: CASSSGVADLYGYTF.